A selection of T cell receptor beta chains follows, all from one sample in a study of cytotoxic CD8 clonotypes in ibrutinib-treated CLL. The data were produced by immunoSEQ multiplex PCR, yet TCRdb's version contains in-frame clones alone and is incomplete. Of under 300,000 clones in the sample, about three quarters were seen once. The sequences come from PBMCs, collected after 24 months of ibrutinib treatment. These receptors all come from a human donor with chronic lymphocytic leukemia. The CDR3 runs from the conserved cysteine through the conserved F or W. Fields, in order: V gene, J gene, CDR3 protein.

>TRBV29-1|TRBJ2-7
CSVGTSGGPRTHEQYF
>TRBV27|TRBJ2-7
CASSPLGGGSYEQYF
>TRBV18|TRBJ2-2
CASSPENTGELFF
>TRBV5-1|TRBJ1-1
CASSSQGRRTVGGTEAFF
>TRBV10-3|TRBJ2-7
CAISDDSRPRLEQYF
>TRBV25-1|TRBJ2-7
CASSPKRVSSYEQYF
>TRBV7-9|TRBJ2-7
CASSPKTGYEQYF
>TRBV5-1|TRBJ2-5
CASRAWRQSGEETQYF
>TRBV5-6|TRBJ1-2
CASSLVDSYGYTF
>TRBV6-1|TRBJ2-5
CASSEGGETQYF
>TRBV7-8|TRBJ2-1
CASSLKLAVGKTEQFF
>TRBV5-1|TRBJ1-1
CASSPLGGTEAFF
>TRBV28|TRBJ1-2
CASRLSGAGYGYTF
>TRBV9|TRBJ2-7
CASSVGTEGPYEQYF
>TRBV18|TRBJ2-7
CASSPLSGITYEQYF
>TRBV6-6|TRBJ1-1
CAAGRTNTEAFF
>TRBV28|TRBJ2-7
CATRQGATYEQYF